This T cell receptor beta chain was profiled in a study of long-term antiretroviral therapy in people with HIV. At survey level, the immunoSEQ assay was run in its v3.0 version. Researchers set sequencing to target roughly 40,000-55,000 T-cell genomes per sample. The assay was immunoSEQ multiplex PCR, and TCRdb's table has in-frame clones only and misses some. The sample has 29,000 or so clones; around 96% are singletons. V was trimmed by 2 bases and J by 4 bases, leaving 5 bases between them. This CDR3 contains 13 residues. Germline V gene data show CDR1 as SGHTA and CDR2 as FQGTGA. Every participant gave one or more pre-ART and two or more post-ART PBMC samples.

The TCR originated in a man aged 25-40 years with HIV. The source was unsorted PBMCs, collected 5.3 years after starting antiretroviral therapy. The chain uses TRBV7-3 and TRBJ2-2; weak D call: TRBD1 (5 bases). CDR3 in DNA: TGTGCCAGCAGCTTACAGGGCACCGGGGAGCTGTTTTTT. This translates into CASSLQGTGELFF.